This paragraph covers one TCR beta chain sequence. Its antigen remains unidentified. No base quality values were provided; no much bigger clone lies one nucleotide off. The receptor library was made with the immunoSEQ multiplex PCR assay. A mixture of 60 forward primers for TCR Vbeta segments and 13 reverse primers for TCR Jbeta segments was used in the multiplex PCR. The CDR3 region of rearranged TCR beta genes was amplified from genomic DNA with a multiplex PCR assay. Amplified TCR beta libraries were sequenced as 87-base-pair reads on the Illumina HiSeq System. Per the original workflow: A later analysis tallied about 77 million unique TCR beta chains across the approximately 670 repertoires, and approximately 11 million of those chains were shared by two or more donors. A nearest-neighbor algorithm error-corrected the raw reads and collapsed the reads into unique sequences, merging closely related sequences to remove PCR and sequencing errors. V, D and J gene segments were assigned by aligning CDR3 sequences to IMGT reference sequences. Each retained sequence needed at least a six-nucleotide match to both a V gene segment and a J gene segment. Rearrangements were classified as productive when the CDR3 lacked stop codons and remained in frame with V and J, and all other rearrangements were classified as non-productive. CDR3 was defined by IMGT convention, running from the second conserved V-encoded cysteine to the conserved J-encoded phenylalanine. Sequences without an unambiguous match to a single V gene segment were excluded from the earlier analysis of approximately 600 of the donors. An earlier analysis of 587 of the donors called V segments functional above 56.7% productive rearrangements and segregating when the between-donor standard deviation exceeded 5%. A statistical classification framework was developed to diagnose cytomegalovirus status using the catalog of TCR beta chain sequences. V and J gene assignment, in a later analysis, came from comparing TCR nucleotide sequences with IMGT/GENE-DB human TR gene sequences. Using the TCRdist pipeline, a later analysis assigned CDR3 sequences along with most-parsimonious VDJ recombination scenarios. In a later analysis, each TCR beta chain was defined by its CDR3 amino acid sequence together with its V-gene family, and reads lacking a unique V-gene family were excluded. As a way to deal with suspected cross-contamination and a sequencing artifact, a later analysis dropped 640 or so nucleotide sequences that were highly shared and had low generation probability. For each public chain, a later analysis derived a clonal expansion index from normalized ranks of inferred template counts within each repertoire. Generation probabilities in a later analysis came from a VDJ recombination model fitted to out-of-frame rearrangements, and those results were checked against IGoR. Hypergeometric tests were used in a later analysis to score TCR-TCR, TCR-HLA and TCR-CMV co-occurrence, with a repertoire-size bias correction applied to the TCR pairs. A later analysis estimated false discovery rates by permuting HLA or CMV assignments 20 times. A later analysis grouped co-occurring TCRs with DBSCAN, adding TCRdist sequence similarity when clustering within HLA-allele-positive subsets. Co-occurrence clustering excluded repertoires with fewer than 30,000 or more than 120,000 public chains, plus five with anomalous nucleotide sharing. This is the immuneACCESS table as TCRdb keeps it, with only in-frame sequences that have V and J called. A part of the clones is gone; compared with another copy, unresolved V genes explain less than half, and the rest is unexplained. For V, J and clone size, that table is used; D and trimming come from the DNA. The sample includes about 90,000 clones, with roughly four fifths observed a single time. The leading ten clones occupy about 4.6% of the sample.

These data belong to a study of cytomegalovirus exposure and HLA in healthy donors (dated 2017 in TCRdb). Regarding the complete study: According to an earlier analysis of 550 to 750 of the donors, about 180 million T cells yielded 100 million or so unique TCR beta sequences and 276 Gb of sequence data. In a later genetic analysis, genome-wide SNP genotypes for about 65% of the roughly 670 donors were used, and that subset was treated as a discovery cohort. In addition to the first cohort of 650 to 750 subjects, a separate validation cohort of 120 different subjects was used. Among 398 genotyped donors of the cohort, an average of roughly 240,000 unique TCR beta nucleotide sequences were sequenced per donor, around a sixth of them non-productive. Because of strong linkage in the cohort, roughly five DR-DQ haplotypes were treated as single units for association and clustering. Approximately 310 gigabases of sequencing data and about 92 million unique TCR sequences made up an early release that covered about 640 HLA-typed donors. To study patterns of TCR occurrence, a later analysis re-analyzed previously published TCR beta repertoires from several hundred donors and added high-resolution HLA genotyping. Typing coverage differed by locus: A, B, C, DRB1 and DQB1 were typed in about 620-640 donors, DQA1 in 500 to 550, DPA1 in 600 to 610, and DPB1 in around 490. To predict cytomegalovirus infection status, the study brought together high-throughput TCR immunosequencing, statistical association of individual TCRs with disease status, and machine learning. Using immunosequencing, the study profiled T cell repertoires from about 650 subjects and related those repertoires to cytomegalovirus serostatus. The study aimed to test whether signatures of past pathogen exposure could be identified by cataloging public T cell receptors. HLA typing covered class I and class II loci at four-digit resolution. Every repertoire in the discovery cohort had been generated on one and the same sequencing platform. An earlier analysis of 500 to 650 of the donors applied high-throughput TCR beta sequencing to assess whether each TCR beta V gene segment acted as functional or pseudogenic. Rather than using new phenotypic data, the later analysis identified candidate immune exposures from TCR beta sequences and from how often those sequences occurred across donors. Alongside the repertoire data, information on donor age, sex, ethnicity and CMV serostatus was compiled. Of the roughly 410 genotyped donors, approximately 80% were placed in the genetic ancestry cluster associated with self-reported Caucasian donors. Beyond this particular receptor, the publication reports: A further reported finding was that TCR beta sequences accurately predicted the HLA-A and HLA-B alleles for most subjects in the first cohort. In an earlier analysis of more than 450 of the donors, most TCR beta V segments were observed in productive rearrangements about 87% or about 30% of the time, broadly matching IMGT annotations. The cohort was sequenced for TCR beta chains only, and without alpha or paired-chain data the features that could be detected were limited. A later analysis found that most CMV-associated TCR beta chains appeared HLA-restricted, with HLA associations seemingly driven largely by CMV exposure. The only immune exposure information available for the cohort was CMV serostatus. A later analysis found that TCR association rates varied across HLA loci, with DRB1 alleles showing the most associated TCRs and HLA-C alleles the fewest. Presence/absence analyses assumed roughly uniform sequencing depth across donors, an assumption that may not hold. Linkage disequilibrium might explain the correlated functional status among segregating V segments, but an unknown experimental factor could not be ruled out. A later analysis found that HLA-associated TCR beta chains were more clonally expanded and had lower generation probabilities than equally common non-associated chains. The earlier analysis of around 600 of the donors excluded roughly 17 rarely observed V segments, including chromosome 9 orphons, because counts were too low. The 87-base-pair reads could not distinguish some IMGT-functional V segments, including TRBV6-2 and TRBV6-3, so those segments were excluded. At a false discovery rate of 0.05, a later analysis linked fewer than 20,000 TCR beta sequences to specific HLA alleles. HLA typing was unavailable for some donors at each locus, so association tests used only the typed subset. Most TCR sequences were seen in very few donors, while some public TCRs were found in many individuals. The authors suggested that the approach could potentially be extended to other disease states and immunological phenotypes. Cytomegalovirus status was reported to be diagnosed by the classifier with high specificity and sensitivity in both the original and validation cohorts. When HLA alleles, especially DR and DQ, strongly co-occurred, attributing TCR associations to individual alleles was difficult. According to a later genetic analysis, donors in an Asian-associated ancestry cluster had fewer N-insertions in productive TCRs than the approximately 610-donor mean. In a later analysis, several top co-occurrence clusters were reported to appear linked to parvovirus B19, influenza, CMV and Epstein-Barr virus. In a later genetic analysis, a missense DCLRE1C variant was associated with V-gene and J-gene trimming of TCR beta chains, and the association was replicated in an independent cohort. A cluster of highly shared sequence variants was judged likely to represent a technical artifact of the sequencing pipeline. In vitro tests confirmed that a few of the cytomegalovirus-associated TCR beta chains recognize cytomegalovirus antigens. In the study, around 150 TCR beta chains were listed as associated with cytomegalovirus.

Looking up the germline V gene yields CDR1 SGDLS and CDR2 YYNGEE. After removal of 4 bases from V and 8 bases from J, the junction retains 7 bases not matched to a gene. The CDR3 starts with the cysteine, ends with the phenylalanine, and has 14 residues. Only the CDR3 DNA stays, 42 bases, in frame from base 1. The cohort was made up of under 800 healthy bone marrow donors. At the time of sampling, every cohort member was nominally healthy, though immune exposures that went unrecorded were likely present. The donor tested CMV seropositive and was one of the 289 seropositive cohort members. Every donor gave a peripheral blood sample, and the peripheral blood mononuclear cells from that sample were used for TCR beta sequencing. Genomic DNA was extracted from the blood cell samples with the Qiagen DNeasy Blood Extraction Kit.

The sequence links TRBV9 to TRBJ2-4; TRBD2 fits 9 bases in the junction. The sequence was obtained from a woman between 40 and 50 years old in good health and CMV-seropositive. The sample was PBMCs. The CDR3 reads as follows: CASSPSGDEDIQYF. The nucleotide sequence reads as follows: TGTGCCAGCAGCCCTAGCGGGGACGAGGACATTCAGTACTTC.